This T cell receptor beta chain comes out of a study of ipilimumab plus nivolumab after autologous stem cell transplantation. Turning to the study itself: DLBCL patients had primary refractory or relapsed disease.

The study's findings and limits: Authors suggest TCR repertoire, Treg phenotype and gut microbiota support further study.

Patients got 3 mg/kg IV nivolumab weeks 1, 4, 7, 10, then biweekly through week 26. A word on this clone: Its cognate antigen is unknown.

Only in-frame clones appear in the TCRdb table, and some are missing; sequencing was by immunoSEQ multiplex PCR. The table records under 20,000 clones, 79% of them present only once. Sequences were derived from PBMCs, sampled in a trial of ipilimumab plus nivolumab as post-transplant consolidation. This TCR derives from a male donor with diffuse large B-cell lymphoma.

CDR3: CASSPSSLSGANVLTF. In nucleotides, the CDR3 is TGTGCCAGCTCACCATCCAGTCTTTCTGGGGCCAACGTCCTGACTTTC. The chain carries TRBV18 and TRBJ2-6; no reliable D call. The CDR3 contains 16 residues. The germline V gene has CDR1 KGHSH and CDR2 LQKENI. V lost 2 bases and J 1 base, leaving 9 bases between the germline ends.